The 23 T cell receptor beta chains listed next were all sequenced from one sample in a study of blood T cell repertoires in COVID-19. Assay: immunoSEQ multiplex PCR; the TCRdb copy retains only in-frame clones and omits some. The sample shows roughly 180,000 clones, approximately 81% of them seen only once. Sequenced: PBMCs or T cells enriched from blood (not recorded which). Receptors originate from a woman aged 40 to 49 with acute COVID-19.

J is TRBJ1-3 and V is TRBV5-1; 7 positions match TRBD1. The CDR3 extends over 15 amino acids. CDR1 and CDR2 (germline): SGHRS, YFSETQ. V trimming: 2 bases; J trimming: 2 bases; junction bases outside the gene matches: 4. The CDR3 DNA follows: TGCGCCAGCAGCTTAGACAGGGCAGCTGGAAACACCATATATTTT. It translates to CASSLDRAAGNTIYF.

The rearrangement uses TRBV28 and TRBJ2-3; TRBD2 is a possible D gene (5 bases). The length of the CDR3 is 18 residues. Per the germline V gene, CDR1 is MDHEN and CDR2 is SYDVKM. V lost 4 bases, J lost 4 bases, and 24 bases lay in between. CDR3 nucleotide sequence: TGTGCCAGCAGTTCGCAACTCGGGGTAGGGCGCGTTGCAGATACGCAGTATTTT. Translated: CASSSQLGVGRVADTQYF. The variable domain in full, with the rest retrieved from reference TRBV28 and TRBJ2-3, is DVKVTQSSRYLVKRTGEKVFLECVQDMDHENMFWYRQDPGLGLRLIYFSYDVKMKEKGDIPEGYSVSREKKERFSLILESASTNQTSMYLCASSSQLGVGRVADTQYFGPGTRLTVL.

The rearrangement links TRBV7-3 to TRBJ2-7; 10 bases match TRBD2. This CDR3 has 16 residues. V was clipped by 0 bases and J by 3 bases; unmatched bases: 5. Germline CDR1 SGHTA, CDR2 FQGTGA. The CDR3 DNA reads TGTGCCAGCAGCTTAACGTTGACTAGCGGGTGCTACGAGCAGTACGTC. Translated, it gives CASSLTLTSGCYEQYV.

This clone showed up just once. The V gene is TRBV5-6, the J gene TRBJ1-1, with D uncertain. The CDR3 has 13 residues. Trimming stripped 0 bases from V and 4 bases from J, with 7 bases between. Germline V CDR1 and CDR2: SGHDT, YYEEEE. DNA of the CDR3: TGTGCCAGCAGCTTGGGGCCATCCACTGAAGCTTTCTTT. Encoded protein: CASSLGPSTEAFF.

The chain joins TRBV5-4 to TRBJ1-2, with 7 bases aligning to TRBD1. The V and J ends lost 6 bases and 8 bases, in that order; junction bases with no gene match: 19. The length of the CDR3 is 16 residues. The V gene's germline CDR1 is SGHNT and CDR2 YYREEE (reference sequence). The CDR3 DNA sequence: TGTGCCAGCACCTCGGAGGGCAGGGGGATTCTGGGCGGCTACACCTTC. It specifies CASTSEGRGILGGYTF.

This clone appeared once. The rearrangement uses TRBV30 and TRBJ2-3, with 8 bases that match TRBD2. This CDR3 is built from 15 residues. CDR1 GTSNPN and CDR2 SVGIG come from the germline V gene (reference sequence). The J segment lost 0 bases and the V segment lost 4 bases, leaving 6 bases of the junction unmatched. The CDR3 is CAWNSGSHSTDTQYF. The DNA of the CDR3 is TGTGCCTGGAACAGCGGGAGCCATAGCACAGATACGCAGTATTTT.

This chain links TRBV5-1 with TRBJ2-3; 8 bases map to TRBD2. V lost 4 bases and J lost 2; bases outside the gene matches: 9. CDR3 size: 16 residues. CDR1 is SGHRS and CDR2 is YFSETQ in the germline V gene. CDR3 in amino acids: CASSIGTSGFTDTQYF. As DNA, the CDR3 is TGCGCCAGCAGCATAGGAACTAGCGGATTCACAGATACGCAGTATTTT.

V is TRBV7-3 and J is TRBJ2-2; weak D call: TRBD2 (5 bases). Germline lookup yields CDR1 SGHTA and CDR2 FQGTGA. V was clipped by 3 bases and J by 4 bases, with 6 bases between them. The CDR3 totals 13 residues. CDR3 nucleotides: TGTGCCAGCAGCTTTACTAGCACCGGGGAGCTGTTTTTT. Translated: CASSFTSTGELFF. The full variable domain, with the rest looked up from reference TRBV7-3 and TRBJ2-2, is GAGVSQTPSNKVTEKGKYVELRCDPISGHTALYWYRQSLGQGPEFLIYFQGTGAADDSGLPNDRFFAVRPEGSVSTLKIQRTERGDSAVYLCASSFTSTGELFFGEGSRLTVL.

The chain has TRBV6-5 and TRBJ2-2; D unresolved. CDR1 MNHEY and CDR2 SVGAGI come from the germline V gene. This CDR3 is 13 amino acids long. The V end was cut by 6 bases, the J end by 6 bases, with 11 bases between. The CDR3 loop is CASSDRGAGELFF. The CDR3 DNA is TGTGCCAGCAGCGACCGAGGAGCCGGGGAGCTGTTTTTT.

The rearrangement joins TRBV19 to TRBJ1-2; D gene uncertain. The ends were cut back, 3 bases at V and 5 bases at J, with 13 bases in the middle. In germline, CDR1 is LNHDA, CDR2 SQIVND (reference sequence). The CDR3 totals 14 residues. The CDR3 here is CASSIERTPYGYTF. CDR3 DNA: TGTGCCAGTAGTATTGAGAGGACTCCGTATGGCTACACCTTC.

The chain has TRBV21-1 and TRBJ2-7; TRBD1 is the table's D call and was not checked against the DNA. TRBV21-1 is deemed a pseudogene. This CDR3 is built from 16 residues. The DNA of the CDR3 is TGTGCCAGCAGCGCGACAGGGGCCTTGGAGATATGCGAGCAGTACGTC. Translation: CASSATGALEICEQYV.

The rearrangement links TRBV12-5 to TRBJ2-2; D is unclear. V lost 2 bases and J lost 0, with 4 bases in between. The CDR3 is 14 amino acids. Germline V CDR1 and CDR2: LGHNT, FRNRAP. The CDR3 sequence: CASGLPANTGELFF. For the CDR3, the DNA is TGTGCTAGTGGTTTGCCAGCGAACACCGGGGAGCTGTTTTTT.

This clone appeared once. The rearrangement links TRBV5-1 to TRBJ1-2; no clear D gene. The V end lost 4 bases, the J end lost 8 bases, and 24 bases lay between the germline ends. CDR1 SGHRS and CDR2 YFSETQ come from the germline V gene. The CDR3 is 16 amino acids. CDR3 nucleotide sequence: TGCGCCAGCAGCCTAGAGGCGGGCAGTTCCTTTAGGGGCTACACCTTC. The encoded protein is CASSLEAGSSFRGYTF.

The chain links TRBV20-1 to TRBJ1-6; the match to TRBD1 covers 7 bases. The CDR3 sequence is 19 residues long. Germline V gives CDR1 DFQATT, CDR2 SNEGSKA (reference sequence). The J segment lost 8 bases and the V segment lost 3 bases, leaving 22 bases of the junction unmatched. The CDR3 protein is CSASPISGRGYPLHSPLHF. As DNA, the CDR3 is TGCAGTGCTAGTCCCATTTCGGGCAGGGGGTACCCCTTACATTCACCCCTCCACTTT.

CDR3 sequence reads: CASSSRQGIIHEQYF. CDR3 DNA sequence: TGTGCCAGCAGCTCCCGGCAGGGTATTATCCACGAGCAGTACTTC. The rearrangement links TRBV7-6 to TRBJ2-7, with D possibly matching TRBD1 (5 bases). V dropped 4 bases and J dropped 5 bases, with 18 bases sitting between them. This CDR3 contains 15 residues. The germline V gene has CDR1 SGHVS and CDR2 FNYEAQ.

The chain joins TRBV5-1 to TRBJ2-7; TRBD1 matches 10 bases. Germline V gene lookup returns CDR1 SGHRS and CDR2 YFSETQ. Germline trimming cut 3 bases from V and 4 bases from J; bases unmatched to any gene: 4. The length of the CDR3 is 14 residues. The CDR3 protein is CASSSGQGFYEQYF. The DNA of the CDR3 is TGCGCCAGCAGCTCGGGACAGGGGTTTTACGAGCAGTACTTC.

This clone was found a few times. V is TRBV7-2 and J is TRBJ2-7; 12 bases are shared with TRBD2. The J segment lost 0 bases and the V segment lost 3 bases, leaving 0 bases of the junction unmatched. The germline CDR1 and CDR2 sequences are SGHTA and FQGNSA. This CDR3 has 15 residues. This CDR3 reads CASSLTSGSSYEQYV. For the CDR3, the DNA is TGTGCCAGCAGCTTGACTAGCGGGAGCTCCTACGAGCAGTACGTC.

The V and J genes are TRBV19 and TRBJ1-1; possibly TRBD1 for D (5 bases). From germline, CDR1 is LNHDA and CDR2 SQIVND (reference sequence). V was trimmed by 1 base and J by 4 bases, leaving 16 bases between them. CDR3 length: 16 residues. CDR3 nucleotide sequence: TGTGCCAGTAGTATAGGGGGATTAGGTAGGGGCACTGAAGCTTTCTTT. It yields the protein CASSIGGLGRGTEAFF.

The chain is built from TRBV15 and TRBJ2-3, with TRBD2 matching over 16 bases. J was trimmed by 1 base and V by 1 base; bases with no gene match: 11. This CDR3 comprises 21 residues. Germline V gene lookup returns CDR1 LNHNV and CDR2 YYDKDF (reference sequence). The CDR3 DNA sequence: TGTGCCACCAGCAGAGGGGGACTAGCGGGAGGGCCTATCCAAGGCACAGATACGCAGTATTTT. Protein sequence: CATSRGGLAGGPIQGTDTQYF.

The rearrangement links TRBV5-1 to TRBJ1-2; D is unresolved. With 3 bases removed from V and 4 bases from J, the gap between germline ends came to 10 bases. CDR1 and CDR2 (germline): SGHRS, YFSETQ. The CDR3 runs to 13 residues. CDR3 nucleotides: TGCGCCAGCAGCTCAACCATCAGCTATGGCTACACCTTC. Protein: CASSSTISYGYTF.

In DNA, the CDR3 is TGTGCCAGCAGCCTCAGGTCTGGAGGGCCCTACAATGAGCAGTTCTTC. It codes for CASSLRSGGPYNEQFF. The chain is built from TRBV11-1 and TRBJ2-1, with D tentatively TRBD2 (6 bases). The CDR3 spans 16 residues. The germline CDR1 and CDR2 sequences are SGHAT and FQDESV (reference sequence). The ends were cut back, 5 bases at V and 2 bases at J, with 16 bases in the middle.

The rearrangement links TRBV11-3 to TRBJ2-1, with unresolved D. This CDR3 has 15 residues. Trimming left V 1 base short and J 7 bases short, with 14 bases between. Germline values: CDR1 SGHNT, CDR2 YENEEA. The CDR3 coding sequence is TGTGCCAGCAGCTTAGGTGCTCAGGTTGGGAATGAGCAGTTCTTC. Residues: CASSLGAQVGNEQFF.

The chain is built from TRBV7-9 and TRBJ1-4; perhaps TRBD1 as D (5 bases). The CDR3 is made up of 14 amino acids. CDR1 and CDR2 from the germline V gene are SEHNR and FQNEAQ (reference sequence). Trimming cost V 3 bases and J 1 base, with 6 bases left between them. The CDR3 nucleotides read TGTGCCAGCAGCTTCAGGGAAACTAATGAAAAACTGTTTTTT. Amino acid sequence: CASSFRETNEKLFF.